The T cell receptor beta chain under discussion was sequenced for a study of blood T cell repertoires in COVID-19. In the authors' workflow: From reference gene primer amplification, estimates of nucleated cell counts were derived. Using immunoSEQ multiplex PCR, the repertoire was profiled, and TCRdb retains in-frame clones only, with some absent. The V and J calls and clone size are taken from that table; D and trimming were inferred from the DNA. The table lists roughly 80,000 clones, around 90% of them singletons. CDR1 and CDR2 (germline): ENHRY, SYGVKD. The CDR3 is 15 residues long. The V end was cut by 3 bases, the J end by 3 bases, with 15 bases between.

The source of this sequence is a woman of 80 years or more with active or convalescent COVID-19. The V call is TRBV10-3, the J call TRBJ2-7; D might be TRBD1 (6 bases). Sequencing used peripheral blood. The CDR3 loop is CAISEQLGQNYEQYF. The DNA of the CDR3 is TGTGCCATCAGTGAACAGTTAGGACAGAACTACGAGCAGTACTTC.